A selection of T cell receptor beta chains follows, all from one sample in a study of cytomegalovirus exposure and HLA in healthy donors. The protocol was immunoSEQ multiplex PCR, while the TCRdb copy is restricted to in-frame clones and leaves out a portion. The sample has roughly 160,000 clones, around four fifths seen once. The sequencing sample was made of PBMCs. These receptor sequences come from a man aged 25-45 years in good health and CMV-seronegative. CDR3s include the opening cysteine and the closing phenylalanine or tryptophan. The D gene is left open where the match is weak. Rows give clone size only sometimes, using once, few, many, or a class for an expanded clone.

J | size | D | V | CDR3 | DNA
TRBJ1-1 | few | NA | TRBV28 | CASSRRQVRTEAFF | TGTGCCAGCAGCCGCCGACAGGTCCGGACTGAAGCTTTCTTT
TRBJ2-3 | NA | TRBD2 | TRBV7-6 | CASSLGTLAGFDTQYF | TGTGCCAGCAGCTTAGGGACCCTAGCGGGGTTCGATACGCAGTATTTT
TRBJ2-1 | NA | TRBD2 | TRBV5-8 | CASSLRLAGVGNEQFF | TGTGCCAGCAGCTTACGTCTAGCGGGAGTGGGGAATGAGCAGTTCTTC
TRBJ2-7 | NA | TRBD2 | TRBV5-4 | CASSLAGGRSYEQYF | TGTGCCAGCAGTTTAGCGGGGGGAAGATCCTACGAGCAGTACTTC
TRBJ2-7 | NA | NA | TRBV10-3 | CAVTRRGSDEQYF | TGTGCCGTCACAAGGAGGGGTTCCGACGAGCAGTACTTC
TRBJ2-7 | once | TRBD2 | TRBV19 | CASSIGGLAGVSVQYF | TGTGCCAGTAGTATAGGTGGACTAGCGGGAGTGTCTGTGCAGTACTTC
TRBJ2-7 | NA | TRBD2 | TRBV5-6 | CASSHRGVSSYEQYF | TGTGCCAGCAGCCATCGGGGGGTGAGCTCCTACGAGCAGTACTTC
TRBJ1-1 | few | NA | TRBV7-2 | CASSLVGFEAFF | TGTGCCAGCAGCTTAGTGGGCTTTGAAGCTTTCTTT
TRBJ1-1 | few | TRBD1 | TRBV12-5 | CASGLGQGKAFF | TGTGCTAGTGGTTTGGGACAGGGCAAAGCTTTCTTT
TRBJ2-7 | NA | NA | TRBV11-3 | CASSSSGQPYEQYF | TGTGCCAGCAGCTCCAGTGGACAGCCCTACGAGCAGTACTTC
TRBJ1-2 | NA | NA | TRBV2 | CASSEATGSWGYTF | TGTGCCAGCAGTGAAGCGACCGGGTCTTGGGGCTACACCTTC
TRBJ2-7 | NA | TRBD2 | TRBV5-1 | CASTPGGSMPYEQYF | TGCGCCAGCACTCCGGGGGGGTCGATGCCCTACGAGCAGTACTTC
TRBJ2-1 | NA | TRBD1 | TRBV2 | CASSEVRDRGQDEQFF | TGTGCCAGCAGTGAGGTACGGGACAGGGGGCAGGATGAGCAGTTCTTC
TRBJ1-5 | NA | TRBD1 | TRBV5-4 | CASSLDRGGQPQHF | TGTGCCAGCAGCTTGGACAGGGGTGGGCAGCCCCAGCATTTT
TRBJ2-1 | NA | NA | TRBV15 | CATSRGTDSSYNEQFF | TGTGCCACCAGCAGAGGGACAGATAGCTCCTACAATGAGCAGTTCTTC
TRBJ2-3 | NA | NA | TRBV28 | CASTPLGTDTQYF | TGTGCCAGCACCCCTCTAGGCACAGATACGCAGTATTTT